This section outlines one T cell receptor (beta chain) sequence together with its context. This entry is derived from a study of blood T cell repertoires in COVID-19. Clones were read by immunoSEQ multiplex PCR, and TCRdb kept only the in-frame ones, dropping some. The sample shows about 200,000 clones, 80% to 90% of them seen only once. V shed 7 bases, J shed 4 bases, and the junction held 2 bases outside the gene matches. The CDR3 has 13 amino acids. Germline lookup yields CDR1 SNHLY and CDR2 FYNNEI. J is TRBJ2-7 and V is TRBV2; 12 positions match TRBD2. The receptor was isolated from an older man with acute or convalescent COVID-19. Specimen: peripheral blood. DNA of the CDR3: TGTGCCAGCATGACTAGCGGGAGTTACGAGCAGTACTTC. Translating gives CASMTSGSYEQYF. The full variable domain, its missing parts supplied by reference TRBV2 and TRBJ2-7, is EPEVTQTPSHQVTQMGQEVILRCVPISNHLYFYWYRQILGQKVEFLVSFYNNEISEKSEIFDDQFSVERPDGSNFTLKIRSTKLEDSAMYFCASMTSGSYEQYFGPGTRLTVT.